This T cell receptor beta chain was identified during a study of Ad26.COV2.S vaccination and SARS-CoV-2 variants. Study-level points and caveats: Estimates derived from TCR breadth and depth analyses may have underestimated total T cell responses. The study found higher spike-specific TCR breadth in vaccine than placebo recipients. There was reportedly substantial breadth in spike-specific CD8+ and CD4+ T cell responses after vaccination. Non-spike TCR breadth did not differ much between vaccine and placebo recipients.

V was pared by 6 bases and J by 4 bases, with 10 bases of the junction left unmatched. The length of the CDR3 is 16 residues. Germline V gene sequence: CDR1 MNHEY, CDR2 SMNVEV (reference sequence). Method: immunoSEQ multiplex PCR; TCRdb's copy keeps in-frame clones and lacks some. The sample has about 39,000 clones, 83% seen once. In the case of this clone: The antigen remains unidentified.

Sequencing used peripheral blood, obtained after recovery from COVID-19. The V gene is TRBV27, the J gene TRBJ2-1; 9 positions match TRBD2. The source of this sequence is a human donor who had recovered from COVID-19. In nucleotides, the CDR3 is TGTGCCAGCAGGGGGGAGGGACTAGCAGCTTACAATGAGCAGTTCTTC. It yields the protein CASRGEGLAAYNEQFF.